Presented here are 24 T cell receptor beta chains from one specimen sequenced in a study of blood T cell repertoires in COVID-19. The protocol was immunoSEQ multiplex PCR, while the TCRdb copy is restricted to in-frame clones and leaves out a portion. The table has 90,000 to 120,000 clones, around nine tenths seen once. Material: peripheral blood. These receptors were taken from a woman aged 25 to 39 with acute or convalescent COVID-19.

The V gene is TRBV7-2, the J gene TRBJ2-5; the D gene is possibly TRBD2 (6 bases). Per germline, CDR1 SGHTA and CDR2 FQGNSA. With 5 bases removed from V and 5 bases from J, the gap between germline ends came to 15 bases. This CDR3 comprises 14 residues. Here the CDR3 DNA reads TGTGCCAGCAGCCCCCTTGGAGGGAGTGAGACCCAGTACTTC. Translating gives CASSPLGGSETQYF.

The J gene is TRBJ2-4, the V gene TRBV5-1; D possibly corresponds to TRBD1 (6 bases). CDR3 length equals 17 residues. The V end was cut by 3 bases, the J end by 3 bases, with 19 bases between. Germline CDR1 SGHRS, CDR2 YFSETQ. The CDR3: CASSSGDEGDGKNIQYF. The CDR3 DNA sequence: TGCGCCAGCAGCTCTGGGGATGAGGGGGACGGCAAAAACATTCAGTACTTC.

The rearrangement links TRBV7-8 to TRBJ2-7, with D hard to call. The CDR3 spans 17 residues. V shed 1 base and J shed 3 bases, with 19 bases lying between them. CDR1 and CDR2 from the germline V gene are SGHVS and FQNEAQ. The CDR3 loop reads CASSLVRVRGQNYEQYF. The CDR3 DNA follows: TGTGCCAGCAGCTTAGTTCGCGTTAGAGGCCAAAACTACGAGCAGTACTTC.

The chain uses TRBV19 and TRBJ2-7; maybe TRBD2 (5 bases). The CDR3 length is 12 residues. V was clipped by 6 bases and J by 7 bases, with 13 bases between them. Germline CDR1 and CDR2: LNHDA and SQIVND (reference sequence). The DNA of the CDR3 is TGTGCCAGTAGCGGACTTGGTCTGGAGCAGTACTTC. Its translation: CASSGLGLEQYF.

This clone was seen just once. The chain links TRBV28 to TRBJ1-3, with 7 bases matching TRBD1. The CDR3 is made up of 16 amino acids. Germline lookup yields CDR1 MDHEN and CDR2 SYDVKM. V dropped 3 bases and J dropped 8; count of bases not matched to a gene: 13. CDR3 amino acids: CASSFYGRQGGHTIYF. CDR3 coding DNA: TGTGCCAGCAGTTTTTATGGTAGACAGGGTGGGCACACCATATATTTT.

The V and J genes are TRBV6-2 or TRBV6-3 and TRBJ1-3; D is undetermined. The ends were cut back, 6 bases at V and 0 bases at J, with 12 bases in the middle. The CDR3 consists of 15 residues. Germline assignment: CDR1 MNHEY and CDR2 SVGEGT. The DNA for the CDR3 is TGTGCCAGCAGCTTCGGCAGACACTCTGGAAACACCATATATTTT. It is translated as CASSFGRHSGNTIYF.

The chain is built from TRBV28 and TRBJ1-2; D is unclear. CDR1 is MDHEN and CDR2 is SYDVKM in the germline V gene. The ends were cut back, 2 bases at V and 0 bases at J, with 13 bases in the middle. CDR3 length: 16 amino acids. The CDR3 DNA reads TGTGCCAGCAGTTTACTCGCGGTGGCAGCTAACTATGGCTACACCTTC. It yields the protein CASSLLAVAANYGYTF.

CDR3 nucleotide sequence: TGCAGTGCTAGTGTACCCCCCAGACTAGCGGGAGGGGACAATGAGCAGTTCTTC. The encoded protein is CSASVPPRLAGGDNEQFF. The chain has TRBV20-1 and TRBJ2-1, with TRBD2 matching over 14 bases. Germline V gene lookup returns CDR1 DFQATT and CDR2 SNEGSKA (reference sequence). The CDR3 totals 18 residues. Germline trimming cut 3 bases from V and 5 bases from J; bases unmatched to any gene: 12.

This clone appeared a single time. The CDR3 sequence is CASNVAGPSSYEQYF. The DNA for the CDR3 is TGTGCCAGCAATGTAGCGGGACCCAGCTCCTACGAGCAGTACTTC. V and J are TRBV7-8 and TRBJ2-7, with TRBD2 matching over 8 bases. CDR3 length: 15 residues. The V gene's germline CDR1 is SGHVS and CDR2 FQNEAQ. The trim removed 7 bases at V and 0 bases at J, leaving 8 bases unmatched.

This sequence joins TRBV12-2 and TRBJ2-1; the DNA was not compared with TRBD2, the D call given in the table. TRBV12-2 is flagged as a pseudogene. There are 16 residues in the CDR3. The DNA of the CDR3 is TGTGCAAGTCGCTCTCGGACTAGCGGGATCTACAATGAGCAGTTCTTC. Protein: CASRSRTSGIYNEQFF.

The chain has TRBV7-2 and TRBJ2-7, with 7 nucleotides matching TRBD1. V gave up 5 bases and J gave up 5 bases; unmatched junction bases: 15. CDR3 size: 16 residues. Germline values: CDR1 SGHTA, CDR2 FQGNSA. The CDR3 region has the DNA TGTGCCAGCAGCCCCCCTCGACAGGGCCTTGTCAACGAGCAGTACTTC. Its translation: CASSPPRQGLVNEQYF.

This chain's CDR3 is CATSRQGYGYTF. The CDR3 DNA follows: TGTGCCACCAGTCGGCAGGGCTATGGCTACACCTTC. The rearrangement joins TRBV24-1 to TRBJ1-2; D is possibly TRBD1 (5 bases). Looked up from germline, CDR1 is KGHDR and CDR2 is SFDVKD. The CDR3 sequence is 12 residues long. V was shortened by 6 bases and J by 4 bases, with 8 bases between the two germline ends.

V and J are TRBV12-5 and TRBJ2-3; weak D call: TRBD2 (5 bases). The V end lost 3 bases, the J end lost 0 bases, and 13 bases lay between the germline ends. Germline-derived CDR1 and CDR2 are LGHNT and FRNRAP. The CDR3 length is 16 residues. CDR3 loop: CASGFLLGTSTDTQYF. The CDR3 DNA reads as TGTGCTAGTGGTTTCCTACTAGGTACTAGCACAGATACGCAGTATTTT.

The chain has TRBV11-2 and TRBJ1-4; 7 bases are a match to TRBD1. V lost 5 bases and J lost 0; bases outside the gene matches: 6. This CDR3 has 16 amino acids. CDR1 SGHAT and CDR2 FQNNGV come from the germline V gene. The CDR3 loop reads CASSGTVTATNEKLFF. Written as DNA, the CDR3 is TGTGCCAGCAGCGGGACAGTGACTGCAACTAATGAAAAACTGTTTTTT.

This clone was recorded only once. V usage is TRBV20-1 and J usage is TRBJ2-1; D is possibly TRBD2 (6 bases). The germline V gene encodes CDR1 DFQATT and CDR2 SNEGSKA (reference sequence). The CDR3 consists of 11 residues. This chain's CDR3 is CTGGSYNEQFF. Written as DNA, the CDR3 is TGCACCGGGGGTTCCTACAATGAGCAGTTCTTC.

This clone has a handful of counts. J is TRBJ2-1 and V is TRBV10-2, with 13 bases aligning to TRBD2. Trimming cost V 7 bases and J 2 bases; bases outside gene matches: 5. The germline CDR1 and CDR2 sequences are WSHSY and SAAADI. This CDR3 region has 16 residues. As DNA, the CDR3 is TGCGCCAGCAAACCCGGGACTAGCGGGGCCTACAATGAGCAGTTCTTC. Translating gives CASKPGTSGAYNEQFF.

This chain joins TRBV12-3 or TRBV12-4 and TRBJ2-7; 10 nucleotides line up with TRBD2. The CDR3 totals 13 residues. V lost 3 bases and J lost 4; bases outside the gene matches: 0. DNA of the CDR3: TGTGCCAGCAGTTTTAGCGGGAGGTACGAGCAGTACTTC. Residues: CASSFSGRYEQYF.

The genes are TRBV7-2 and TRBJ2-3, with 10 bases identical to TRBD2. The J segment lost 6 bases and the V segment lost 2 bases, leaving 14 bases of the junction unmatched. The germline gives CDR1 SGHTA, CDR2 FQGNSA. The CDR3 contains 18 residues. The CDR3 nucleotides are TGTGCCAGCAGCTTACGCGGGGGAGCGGGGGGGCCCAGGGATACGCAGTATTTT. It yields the protein CASSLRGGAGGPRDTQYF.

This clone was seen only a few times. CDR3: CASNDRDRVNQPQHF. The CDR3, as DNA: TGTGCCAGCAATGACCGGGACAGGGTCAATCAGCCCCAGCATTTT. This sequence joins TRBV6-6 and TRBJ1-5, with 9 bases lining up with TRBD1. Germline lookup yields CDR1 MNHNY and CDR2 SVGAGI (reference sequence). With V trimmed by 7 bases and J by 3 bases, 7 bases remained unmatched. This CDR3 comprises 15 residues.

This chain uses TRBV7-9 with TRBJ2-7; D may be TRBD1 (6 bases). Trimming cost V 0 bases and J 4 bases, with 16 bases left between them. Germline CDR1 is SEHNR and CDR2 is FQNEAQ (reference sequence). The CDR3 totals 16 residues. DNA for the CDR3: TGTGCCAGCAGCTTAGCGGGTGTAGGACAGCAATACGAGCAGTACTTC. Translated, it gives CASSLAGVGQQYEQYF.

The chain uses TRBV6-2 or TRBV6-3 and TRBJ1-1, with TRBD1 as a possible D gene (5 bases). Trimming removed 5 bases from V and 3 bases from J, with 13 bases in between. From germline, CDR1 is MNHEY and CDR2 SVGEGT. This CDR3 region has 14 residues. The CDR3 loop reads CASSVTGEDTEAFF. In DNA form, the CDR3 reads TGTGCCAGCAGTGTAACAGGCGAGGACACTGAAGCTTTCTTT.

The genes are TRBV6-5 and TRBJ1-2, with a tentative D call TRBD1 (6 bases). CDR1 is MNHEY, CDR2 SVGAGI, per germline. This CDR3 spans 15 amino acids. Trimming stripped 5 bases from V and 2 bases from J, with 15 bases between. CDR3 sequence reads: CASSSVGHLNYGYTF. The CDR3 DNA sequence: TGTGCCAGCAGTAGTGTGGGACACCTCAACTATGGCTACACCTTC.

The rearrangement uses TRBV7-2 and TRBJ2-7; perhaps TRBD2 as D (6 bases). Between the trimmed V and J ends, which lost 5 bases and 0 bases, there was a span of 11 bases. The CDR3 covers 14 residues. Germline V gene sequence: CDR1 SGHTA, CDR2 FQGNSA. The CDR3: CASSPAGGSYEQYF. CDR3 nucleotide sequence: TGTGCCAGCAGCCCCGCCGGGGGCTCCTACGAGCAGTACTTC.

The CDR3 region is CSVSFLNTEAFF. In DNA form, the CDR3 reads TGCAGCGTTTCATTTCTGAACACTGAAGCTTTCTTT. The chain uses TRBV29-1 and TRBJ1-1; unclear D gene. This CDR3 comprises 12 residues. V lost 5 bases, J lost 0 bases, and 7 bases lay in between. CDR1 and CDR2 (germline): SQVTM, ANQGSEA.